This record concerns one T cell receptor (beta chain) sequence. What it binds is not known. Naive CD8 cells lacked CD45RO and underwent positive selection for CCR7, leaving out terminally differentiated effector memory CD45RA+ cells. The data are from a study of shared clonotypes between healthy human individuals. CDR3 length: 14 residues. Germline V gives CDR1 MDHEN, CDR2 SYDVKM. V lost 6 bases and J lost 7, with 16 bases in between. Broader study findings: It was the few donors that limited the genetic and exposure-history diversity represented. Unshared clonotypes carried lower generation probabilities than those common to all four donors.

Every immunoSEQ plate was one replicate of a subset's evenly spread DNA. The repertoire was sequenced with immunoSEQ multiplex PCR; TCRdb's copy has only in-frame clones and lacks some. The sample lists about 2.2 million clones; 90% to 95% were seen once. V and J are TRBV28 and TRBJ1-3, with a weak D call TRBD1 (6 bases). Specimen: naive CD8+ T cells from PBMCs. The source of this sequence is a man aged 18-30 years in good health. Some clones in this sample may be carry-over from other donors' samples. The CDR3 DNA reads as TGTGCCAGCAGCCGACCCAGGGGCCTGAACACCATATATTTT. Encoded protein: CASSRPRGLNTIYF.